The source of this T cell receptor beta chain is a study of T-cell reconstitution after alpha-beta-depleted transplantation in children. Trimming left V 3 bases short and J 0 bases short, with 9 bases between. The CDR3 totals 14 residues. Molecular barcoding with unique molecular identifiers was used for the TCRbeta library. TCRdb independently ran MiXCR on the PCR reads; one entry per CDR3 protein. The table lists some 520,000 distinct CDR3 sequences, around a third of them singletons, with less than 2.5% in the top ten. The TCR sequence derives from a human donor who donated a stem cell graft to a child with aplastic anemia. This material consisted of PBMCs from the stem cell graft donor, taken from the stem cell graft. The J gene is TRBJ2-7, the V gene TRBV12-3 or TRBV12-4; D assignment may be TRBD1 or TRBD2 (5 bases each). The CDR3 DNA is TGTGCCAGCAGTTTGGGGGACGGCTCCTACGAGCAGTACTTC. Its translation is CASSLGDGSYEQYF.